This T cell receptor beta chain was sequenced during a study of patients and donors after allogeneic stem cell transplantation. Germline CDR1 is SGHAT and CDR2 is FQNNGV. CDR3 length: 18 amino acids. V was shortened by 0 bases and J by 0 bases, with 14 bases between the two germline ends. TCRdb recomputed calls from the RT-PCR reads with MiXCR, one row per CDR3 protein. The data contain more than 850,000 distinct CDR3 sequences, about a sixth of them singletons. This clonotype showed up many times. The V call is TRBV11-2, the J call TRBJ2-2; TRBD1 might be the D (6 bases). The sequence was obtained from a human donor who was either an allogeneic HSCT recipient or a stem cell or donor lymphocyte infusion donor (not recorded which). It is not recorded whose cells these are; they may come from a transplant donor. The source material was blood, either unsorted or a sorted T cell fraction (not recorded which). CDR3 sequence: CASSLEFRTASNTGELFF. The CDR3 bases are TGTGCCAGCAGCTTAGAATTCCGGACAGCCTCGAACACCGGGGAGCTGTTTTTT.